This T cell receptor beta chain was captured by sequencing in a study of neurological immune-mediated disorders. V dropped 0 bases and J dropped 5 bases, with 17 bases sitting between them. Germline V gene data show CDR1 as SGHRS and CDR2 as YFSETQ. This CDR3 region has 16 residues. Time point: longitudinal time-point 3. A single record per CDR3 protein comes from TCRdb applying MiXCR to the 5' RACE reads. The sample shows approximately 47,000 distinct CDR3 sequences, 13% of them seen only once. The source material was PBMCs. The TCR originated in a man younger than 45 in good health. This chain links TRBV5-1 with TRBJ1-1; a possible D gene is TRBD1 (6 bases). The CDR3 spells CASSLAVGGGETEAFF. CDR3 nucleotides: TGCGCCAGCAGCTTGGCCGTAGGGGGAGGGGAGACTGAAGCTTTCTTT.